The 32 T cell receptor beta chains presented below share a single source sample, sequenced in a study of vaccination effects on CD4 cells after COVID-19. Which antigens these TCRs recognize remains unknown. Using immunoSEQ multiplex PCR, the repertoire was profiled, and TCRdb retains in-frame clones only, with some absent. The sample shows 30,000 or so clones, roughly 70% of them seen only once. Antigen-specific CD4+ T cells were expanded (with viral peptide pools) by the ViraFEST assay ahead of sequencing. Upon completion of approximately ten days in culture, CD4+ T cells were isolated. Either the mRNA-1273 or the BNT162b2 vaccine was given to participants as two doses. The specimen comprised CD4+ T cells from PBMCs cultured with HCoV-NL63 spike peptides, sampled after COVID-19 vaccination. The source of these receptors is a human donor who received a COVID-19 vaccine.

This chain links TRBV2 with TRBJ1-2; 7 nucleotides align to TRBD1. Losses at the gene ends were 1 base for V and 7 bases for J; bases not matched to a gene: 3. Looked up from germline, CDR1 is SNHLY and CDR2 is FYNNEI. The CDR3 runs to 13 residues. The CDR3 DNA reads as TGTGCCAGCAGTGAAGGAGGGGGCCGTGGCTACACCTTC. Translating gives CASSEGGGRGYTF.

The V and J genes are TRBV18 and TRBJ2-3; the match to TRBD1 covers 12 bases. The germline V gene has CDR1 KGHSH and CDR2 LQKENI. The CDR3 sequence is 17 residues long. The V gene end was trimmed by 6 bases and the J gene end by 4 bases; junction bases not matched to a gene: 11. DNA for the CDR3: TGTGCCAGCTCGCAATTAGGCGGGACAGGGGGCCCAGATACGCAGTATTTT. Translation: CASSQLGGTGGPDTQYF.

The genes are TRBV7-2 and TRBJ2-1, with TRBD2 matching 11 bases. Germline V gene sequence: CDR1 SGHTA, CDR2 FQGNSA. CDR3 length equals 14 residues. The V gene end was trimmed by 5 bases and the J gene end by 6 bases; junction bases not matched to a gene: 3. In DNA, the CDR3 is TGTGCCAGCAGCCCAGGGACTAGCGGCAATGAGCAGTTCTTC. Amino acid sequence: CASSPGTSGNEQFF.

The J gene is TRBJ2-7, the V gene TRBV5-1; 11 positions match TRBD2. This CDR3 region has 18 residues. The junction had 11 bases not matched to a gene; V was cut back by 0 bases and J by 3 bases. Per the germline V gene, CDR1 is SGHRS and CDR2 is YFSETQ. The CDR3 bases are TGCGCCAGCAGCTTGGGGATTCCCGGGACTAGCGGAAACTACGAGCAGTACTTC. Its protein product is CASSLGIPGTSGNYEQYF.

The V and J genes are TRBV24-1 and TRBJ2-1, with a tentative D call TRBD2 (7 bases). The CDR3 loop spans 13 amino acids. Trimming left V 4 bases short and J 7 bases short, with 10 bases between. Germline CDR1 KGHDR, CDR2 SFDVKD. CDR3 bases: TGTGCCACCAGTGACGGGGGGCTGAATGAGCAGTTCTTC. The encoded protein is CATSDGGLNEQFF.

This chain uses TRBV6-5 with TRBJ1-4; D unresolved. The CDR3 consists of 16 residues. Germline V gene sequence: CDR1 MNHEY, CDR2 SVGAGI. Trimming stripped 1 base from V and 10 bases from J, with 19 bases between. CDR3 nucleotide sequence: TGTGCCAGCAGTTACTTAAAGGACCTCCCTCTGGGAAAACTGTTTTTT. The encoded protein is CASSYLKDLPLGKLFF.

This chain joins TRBV25-1 and TRBJ2-1; D perhaps matches TRBD2 (6 bases). The V gene's germline CDR1 is MGHDK and CDR2 SYGVNS. The CDR3 is 15 amino acids. Trimming pared 6 bases from V and 4 bases from J, leaving 16 bases between. CDR3 DNA: TGTGCCAGCAGCGCCCGACCGCGGGGATACAATGAGCAGTTCTTC. It encodes CASSARPRGYNEQFF.

This clone turned up a few times. The rearrangement links TRBV9 to TRBJ2-7; TRBD1 might be the D (6 bases). This CDR3 is 14 amino acids long. V lost 4 bases and J 2 bases, leaving 13 bases between the germline ends. Germline CDR1 reads SGDLS; CDR2 reads YYNGEE. The CDR3 spells CASSPTGFPYEQYF. CDR3 nucleotide sequence: TGTGCCAGCAGCCCAACAGGGTTTCCCTACGAGCAGTACTTC.

This chain joins TRBV5-6 and TRBJ2-3; D gene ambiguous. This CDR3 comprises 12 residues. Germline CDR1 SGHDT, CDR2 YYEEEE. Between the trimmed V and J ends, which lost 0 bases and 4 bases, there was a span of 3 bases. CDR3 residues: CASSLAADTQYF. For the CDR3, the DNA is TGTGCCAGCAGCTTGGCCGCAGATACGCAGTATTTT.

This clone was seen a few times. The V gene is TRBV2, the J gene TRBJ2-2, with no clear D. The germline V gene has CDR1 SNHLY and CDR2 FYNNEI. The CDR3 is 16 residues long. Between the trimmed V and J ends, which lost 3 bases and 3 bases, there was a span of 14 bases. CDR3 DNA sequence: TGTGCCAGCAGTGATCTCCGTGGCACCTACACCGGGGAGCTGTTTTTT. Amino acids: CASSDLRGTYTGELFF.

This rearrangement joins TRBV11-2 to TRBJ2-1, with 8 bases aligning to TRBD2. The CDR3 is 19 amino acids. Germline V lookup: CDR1 SGHAT, CDR2 FQNNGV. The V segment lost 0 bases and the J segment 8 bases; nucleotides outside the gene matches: 18. CDR3 loop: CASSLDPGRTSGVRDEQFF. For the CDR3, the DNA is TGTGCCAGCAGCTTAGATCCGGGACGCACTAGCGGTGTGAGGGATGAGCAGTTCTTC.

This clone was observed once. The rearrangement links TRBV6-5 to TRBJ2-7; D is undetermined. The germline gives CDR1 MNHEY, CDR2 SVGAGI. V was pared by 2 bases and J by 4 bases, with 9 bases between. The CDR3 is made up of 13 amino acids. The CDR3 nucleotides are TGTGCCAGCAGTTACAACGGACGATACGAGCAGTACTTC. Protein: CASSYNGRYEQYF.

This clone was counted only a few times. The chain carries TRBV6-5 and TRBJ1-1; D is ambiguous. V lost 4 bases and J lost 0, with 3 bases in between. There are 12 residues in the CDR3. CDR1 MNHEY and CDR2 SVGAGI come from the germline V gene. The CDR3 nucleotides read TGTGCCAGCAGTTTCATGAACACTGAAGCTTTCTTT. Encoded protein: CASSFMNTEAFF.

The genes are TRBV7-9 and TRBJ2-1; possible D gene TRBD2, 6 bases. CDR3 length: 14 residues. The V and J ends lost 11 bases and 7 bases respectively, with 21 bases between them. From germline, CDR1 is SEHNR and CDR2 FQNEAQ (reference sequence). Here the CDR3 reads CAPGPPSGRNEQFF. The CDR3, as DNA: TGTGCCCCCGGTCCCCCGTCGGGGAGGAATGAGCAGTTCTTC.

The chain carries TRBV19 and TRBJ1-2; tentatively, D is TRBD1 (6 bases). The CDR3 extends over 13 amino acids. Trimming left V 4 bases short and J 8 bases short, with 14 bases between. The germline gives CDR1 LNHDA, CDR2 SQIVND (reference sequence). The chain's CDR3 is CASSTGDLLGYTF. The DNA of the CDR3 is TGTGCCAGTAGTACAGGGGACCTCTTGGGCTACACCTTC. The variable domain in full, completed from reference TRBV19 and TRBJ1-2, reads DGGITQSPKYLFRKEGQNVTLSCEQNLNHDAMYWYRQDPGQGLRLIYYSQIVNDFQKGDIAEGYSVSREKKESFPLTVTSAQKNPTAFYLCASSTGDLLGYTFGSGTRLTVV.

This clone has a single count. This rearrangement joins TRBV10-2 to TRBJ1-1, with D possibly TRBD1 on 5 matching bases. Trimming shortened V by 3 bases and J by 5 bases, and 10 bases separated the two germline ends. The CDR3 contains 13 residues. Germline loops: CDR1 WSHSY, CDR2 SAAADI. The chain's CDR3 is CASSEPQGTEAFF. CDR3 nucleotides: TGCGCCAGCAGTGAACCGCAGGGAACTGAAGCTTTCTTT.

In its sample, this clone was seen a few times. The chain combines TRBV9 with TRBJ2-1; maybe TRBD1 (5 bases). V was pared by 0 bases and J by 4 bases, with 14 bases between. Germline V lookup: CDR1 SGDLS, CDR2 YYNGEE. This CDR3 has 16 amino acids. The CDR3 sequence is CASSVAFRVGYNEQFF. The CDR3 nucleotides are TGTGCCAGCAGCGTAGCTTTCAGGGTAGGGTACAATGAGCAGTTCTTC.

V usage is TRBV28 and J usage is TRBJ2-6; D could derive from TRBD1 or TRBD2 (5 bases each). The CDR3 is made up of 17 amino acids. Germline CDR1 MDHEN, CDR2 SYDVKM. Trimming took 2 bases from V and 0 from J, leaving 11 bases between them. This CDR3 is CASSLGGPLSGANVLTF. CDR3 sequence (DNA): TGTGCCAGCAGTTTAGGGGGTCCCCTCTCTGGGGCCAACGTCCTGACTTTC.

The CDR3 loop is CASRPYLSGANVLTF. In DNA form, the CDR3 reads TGTGCCAGCAGACCGTATCTCTCTGGGGCCAACGTCCTGACTTTC. The chain employs TRBV7-2 and TRBJ2-6; D is undetermined. V was trimmed by 6 bases and J by 0 bases, leaving 9 bases between them. Germline lookup yields CDR1 SGHTA and CDR2 FQGNSA. This CDR3 region has 15 residues.

The chain has TRBV4-2 and TRBJ2-6, with D possibly being TRBD2 (6 bases). The CDR3 spans 16 residues. V was trimmed by 0 bases and J by 1 base, leaving 7 bases between them. Germline assignment: CDR1 LGHNA and CDR2 YNFKEQ. The CDR3 DNA sequence: TGTGCCAGCAGCCAAGAGGCGGGGTCTGGGGCCAACGTCCTGACTTTC. It translates to CASSQEAGSGANVLTF.

This clone has a single count. V is TRBV7-2 and J is TRBJ2-7, with D possibly called TRBD1 or TRBD2 (6 bases each). The germline gives CDR1 SGHTA, CDR2 FQGNSA. The CDR3 spans 14 residues. V shed 5 bases and J shed 1 base, with 12 bases lying between them. The CDR3 nucleotides are TGTGCCAGCAGCCAAGGGGGGTCTTCCTACGAGCAGTACTTC. It is translated as CASSQGGSSYEQYF.

This chain uses TRBV27 with TRBJ2-2; 12 bases agree with TRBD2. The junction had 13 bases not matched to a gene; V was cut back by 6 bases and J by 5 bases. This CDR3 spans 18 amino acids. Germline CDR1 MNHEY, CDR2 SMNVEV (reference sequence). The CDR3 spells CASSYEPPTSGGTGELFF. CDR3 nucleotide sequence: TGTGCCAGCAGCTACGAACCTCCTACTAGCGGGGGGACCGGGGAGCTGTTTTTT.

This chain uses TRBV5-1 with TRBJ1-1; D may be TRBD1 (5 bases). Germline V CDR1 and CDR2: SGHRS, YFSETQ. The V end was cut by 2 bases, the J end by 0 bases, with 11 bases between. This CDR3 is built from 15 residues. The CDR3 DNA reads as TGCGCCAGCAGCTTTACCAGGGCCCTGAACACTGAAGCTTTCTTT. As protein: CASSFTRALNTEAFF.

The rearrangement links TRBV3-1 (or the pseudogene TRBV3-2) to TRBJ1-6; D unresolved. The CDR3 contains 15 residues. The germline CDR1 and CDR2 sequences are LGHDT and YNNKEL (reference sequence). V gave up 1 base and J gave up 9 bases, with 13 bases separating them. The CDR3 here is CASSQGGLMASPLHF. The CDR3 DNA reads as TGTGCCAGCAGCCAAGGCGGACTAATGGCTTCACCCCTCCACTTT.

About this clone itself: This sample also contains other DNA sequences that code for the same CDR3. The rearrangement links TRBV9 to TRBJ2-3, with D tentatively TRBD2 (6 bases). Germline V gives CDR1 SGDLS, CDR2 YYNGEE. This CDR3 has 15 amino acids. Trimming shortened V by 0 bases and J by 1 base, and 9 bases separated the two germline ends. The CDR3 reads CASSVGSGRTDTQYF. As DNA, the CDR3 is TGTGCCAGCAGCGTAGGTAGCGGACGCACAGATACGCAGTATTTT.

The chain couples TRBV11-2 to TRBJ2-7; D is ambiguous. Germline CDR1 SGHAT, CDR2 FQNNGV. CDR3 length: 15 amino acids. V shed 6 bases and J shed 3 bases, with 18 bases lying between them. CDR3 DNA sequence: TGTGCCAGCAGACGCCTGTCGGATAGGAACTACGAGCAGTACTTC. Translating gives CASRRLSDRNYEQYF.

This clone is a singleton in its sample. The V and J genes are TRBV7-9 and TRBJ2-7; perhaps TRBD1 as D (6 bases). This CDR3 is 15 amino acids long. From germline, CDR1 is SEHNR and CDR2 FQNEAQ (reference sequence). Trimming removed 1 base at V and 3 bases at J, with 13 bases between. The CDR3 is CASSLELRGNYEQYF. DNA for the CDR3: TGTGCCAGCAGCTTAGAGTTAAGGGGGAACTACGAGCAGTACTTC.

The V gene is TRBV10-3, the J gene TRBJ2-3, with 7 bases matching TRBD2. Germline V gives CDR1 ENHRY, CDR2 SYGVKD. The CDR3 is 12 amino acids. The V gene end was trimmed by 10 bases and the J gene end by 2 bases; junction bases not matched to a gene: 3. This chain's CDR3 is CATAGDTDTQYF. The CDR3 DNA is TGTGCCACCGCGGGAGACACAGATACGCAGTATTTT.

This chain connects TRBV12-3 or TRBV12-4 to TRBJ1-4; unclear D gene. The germline V and J ends were trimmed by 5 bases and 5 bases, with 6 bases remaining between them. The CDR3 length is 12 residues. This chain's CDR3 is CASSRPNEKLFF. The CDR3 DNA is TGTGCCAGCAGTCGCCCAAATGAAAAACTGTTTTTT.

This clone was recorded once. This chain joins TRBV10-1 and TRBJ1-1; D ambiguous. Germline V CDR1 and CDR2: WNHNN, SYGVQD (reference sequence). This CDR3 region has 13 residues. Trimming cost V 3 bases and J 8 bases, with 13 bases left between them. CDR3 bases: TGCGCCAGCAGTGAACACGGACGTCCAGAAGCTTTCTTT. This gives the protein CASSEHGRPEAFF.

The chain is built from TRBV7-9 and TRBJ1-4; D is ambiguous. Trimming removed 1 base at V and 7 bases at J, with 10 bases between. The CDR3 has 14 amino acids. CDR1 and CDR2 (germline): SEHNR, FQNEAQ (reference sequence). The CDR3 loop reads CASSLESGVEKLFF. DNA of the CDR3: TGTGCCAGCAGCTTAGAATCCGGGGTTGAAAAACTGTTTTTT.

There are a few counts of this clone. The V and J genes are TRBV6-1 and TRBJ1-5, with D uncertain. Trimming removed 2 bases at V and 0 bases at J, with 11 bases between. In germline, CDR1 is MNHNS, CDR2 SASEGT. The CDR3 covers 16 residues. This CDR3 reads CASSELPRYSNQPQHF. The CDR3 nucleotides read TGTGCCAGCAGTGAACTCCCACGCTATAGCAATCAGCCCCAGCATTTT.